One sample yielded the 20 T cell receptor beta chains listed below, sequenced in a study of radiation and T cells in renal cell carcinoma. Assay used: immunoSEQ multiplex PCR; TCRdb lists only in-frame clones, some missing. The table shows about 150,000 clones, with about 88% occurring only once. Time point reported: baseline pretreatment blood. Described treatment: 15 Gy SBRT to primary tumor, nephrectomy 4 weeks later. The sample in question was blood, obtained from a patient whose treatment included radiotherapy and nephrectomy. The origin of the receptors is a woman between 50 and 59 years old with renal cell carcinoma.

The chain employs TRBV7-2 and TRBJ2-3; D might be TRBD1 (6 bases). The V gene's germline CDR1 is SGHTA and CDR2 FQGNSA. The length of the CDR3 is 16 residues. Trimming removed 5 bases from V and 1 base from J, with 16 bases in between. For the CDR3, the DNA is TGTGCCAGCAGCCCAGGGGTGGGATTCGGCACAGATACGCAGTATTTT. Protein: CASSPGVGFGTDTQYF. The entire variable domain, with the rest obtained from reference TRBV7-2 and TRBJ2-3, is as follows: GAGVSQSPSNKVTEKGKDVELRCDPISGHTALYWYRQSLGQGLEFLIYFQGNSAPDKSGLPSDRFSAERTGGSVSTLTIQRTQQEDSAVYLCASSPGVGFGTDTQYFGPGTRLTVL.

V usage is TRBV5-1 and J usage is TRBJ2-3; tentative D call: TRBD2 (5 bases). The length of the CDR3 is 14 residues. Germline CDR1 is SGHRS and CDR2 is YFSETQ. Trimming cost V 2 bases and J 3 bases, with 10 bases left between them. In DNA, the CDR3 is TGCGCCAGCAGCTTCGGGCGCGGGACAGATACGCAGTATTTT. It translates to CASSFGRGTDTQYF.

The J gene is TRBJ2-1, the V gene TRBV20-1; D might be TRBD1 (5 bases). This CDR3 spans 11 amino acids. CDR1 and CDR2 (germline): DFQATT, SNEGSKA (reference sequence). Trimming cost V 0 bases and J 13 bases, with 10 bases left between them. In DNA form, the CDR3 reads TGCAGTGCTAGAGAGGCAGGGCTCCAGTTCTTC. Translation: CSAREAGLQFF.

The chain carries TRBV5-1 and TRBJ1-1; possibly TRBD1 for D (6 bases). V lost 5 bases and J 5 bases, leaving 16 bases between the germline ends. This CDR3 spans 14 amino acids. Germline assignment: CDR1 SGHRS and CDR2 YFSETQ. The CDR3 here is CASSSGGRRTEAFF. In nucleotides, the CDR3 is TGCGCCAGCAGTTCCGGGGGGCGACGAACTGAAGCTTTCTTT.

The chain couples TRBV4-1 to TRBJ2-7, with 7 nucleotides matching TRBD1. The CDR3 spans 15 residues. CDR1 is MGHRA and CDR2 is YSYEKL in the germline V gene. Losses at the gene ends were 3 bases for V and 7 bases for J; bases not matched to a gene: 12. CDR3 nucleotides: TGCGCCAGCAGCCAGGTTGAAGGGGGCACGTGGGAGCAGTACTTC. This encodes CASSQVEGGTWEQYF.

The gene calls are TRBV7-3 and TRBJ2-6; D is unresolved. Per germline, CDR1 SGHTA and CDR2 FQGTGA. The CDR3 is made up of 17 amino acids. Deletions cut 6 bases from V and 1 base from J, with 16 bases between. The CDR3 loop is CASSSTQGGSGANVLTF. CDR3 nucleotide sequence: TGTGCCAGCAGTTCTACCCAAGGCGGATCTGGGGCCAACGTCCTGACTTTC.

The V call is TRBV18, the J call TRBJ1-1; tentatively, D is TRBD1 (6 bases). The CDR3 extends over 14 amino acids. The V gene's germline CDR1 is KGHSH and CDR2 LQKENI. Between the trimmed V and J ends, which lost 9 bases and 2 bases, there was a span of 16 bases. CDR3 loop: CASYSGHSNTEAFF. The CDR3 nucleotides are TGTGCCAGTTACTCGGGACATTCAAACACTGAAGCTTTCTTT.

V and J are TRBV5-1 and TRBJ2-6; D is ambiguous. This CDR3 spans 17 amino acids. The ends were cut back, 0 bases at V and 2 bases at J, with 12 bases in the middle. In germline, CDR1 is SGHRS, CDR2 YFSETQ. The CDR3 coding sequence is TGCGCCAGCAGCTTGGAAACTACAGTAGCTGGGGCCAACGTCCTGACTTTC. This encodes CASSLETTVAGANVLTF.

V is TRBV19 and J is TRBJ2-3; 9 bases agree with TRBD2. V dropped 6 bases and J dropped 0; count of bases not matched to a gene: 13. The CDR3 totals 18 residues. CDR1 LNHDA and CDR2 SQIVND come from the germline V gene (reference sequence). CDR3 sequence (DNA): TGTGCCAGTAGCAATAGCGGGGGAGTCTCCTTAAGCACAGATACGCAGTATTTT. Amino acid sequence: CASSNSGGVSLSTDTQYF.

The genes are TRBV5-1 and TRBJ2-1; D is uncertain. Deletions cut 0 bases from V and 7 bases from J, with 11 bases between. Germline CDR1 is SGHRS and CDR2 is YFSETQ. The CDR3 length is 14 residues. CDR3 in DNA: TGCGCCAGCAGCTTGGAGACTGTGCGGAATGAGCAGTTCTTC. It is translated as CASSLETVRNEQFF.

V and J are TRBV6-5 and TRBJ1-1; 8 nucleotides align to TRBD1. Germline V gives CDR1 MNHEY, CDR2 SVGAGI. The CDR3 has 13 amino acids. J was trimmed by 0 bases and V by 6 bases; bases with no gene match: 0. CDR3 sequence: CASRGQVNTEAFF. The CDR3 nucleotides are TGTGCCAGCAGGGGACAGGTGAACACTGAAGCTTTCTTT.

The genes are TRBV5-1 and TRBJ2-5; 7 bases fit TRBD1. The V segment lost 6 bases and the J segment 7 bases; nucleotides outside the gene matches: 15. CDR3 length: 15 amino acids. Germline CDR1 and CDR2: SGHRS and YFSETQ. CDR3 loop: CASNPLGGSQRTQYF. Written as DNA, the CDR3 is TGCGCCAGCAATCCACTAGGGGGCAGTCAGAGGACCCAGTACTTC.

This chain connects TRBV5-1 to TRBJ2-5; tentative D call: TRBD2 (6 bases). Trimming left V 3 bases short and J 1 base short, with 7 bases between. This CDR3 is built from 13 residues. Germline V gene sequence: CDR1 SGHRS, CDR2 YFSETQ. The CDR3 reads CASSWTTQETQYF. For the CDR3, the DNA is TGCGCCAGCAGCTGGACTACCCAAGAGACCCAGTACTTC.

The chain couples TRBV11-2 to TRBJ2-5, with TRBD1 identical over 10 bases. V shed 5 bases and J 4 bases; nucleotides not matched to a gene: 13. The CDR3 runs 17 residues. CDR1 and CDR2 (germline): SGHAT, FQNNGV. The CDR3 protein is CASSPWTGGGTGETQYF. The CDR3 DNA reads TGTGCCAGCAGCCCCTGGACAGGGGGGGGGACGGGAGAGACCCAGTACTTC.

Here the CDR3 reads CASRDFGAPQETQYF. The CDR3 DNA is TGTGCCAGTAGAGATTTCGGGGCACCCCAAGAGACCCAGTACTTC. This chain connects TRBV19 to TRBJ2-5; D is tentatively TRBD1 or TRBD2 (5 bases each). The germline V and J ends were trimmed by 6 bases and 1 base, with 15 bases remaining between them. Per the germline V gene, CDR1 is LNHDA and CDR2 is SQIVND (reference sequence). The CDR3 length is 15 residues.

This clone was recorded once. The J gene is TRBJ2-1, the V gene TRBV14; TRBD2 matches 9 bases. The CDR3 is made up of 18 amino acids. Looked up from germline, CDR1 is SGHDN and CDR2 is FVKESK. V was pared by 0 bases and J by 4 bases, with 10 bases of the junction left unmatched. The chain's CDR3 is CASSQDWASGDTYNEQFF. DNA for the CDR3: TGTGCCAGCAGCCAAGATTGGGCTAGCGGGGACACATACAATGAGCAGTTCTTC.

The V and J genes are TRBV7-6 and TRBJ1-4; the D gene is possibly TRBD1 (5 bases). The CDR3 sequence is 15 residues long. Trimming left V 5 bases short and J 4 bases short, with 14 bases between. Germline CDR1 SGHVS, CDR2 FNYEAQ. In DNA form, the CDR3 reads TGTGCCAGCAGCACTCGAGGGGAGAATAATGAAAAACTGTTTTTT. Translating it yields CASSTRGENNEKLFF.

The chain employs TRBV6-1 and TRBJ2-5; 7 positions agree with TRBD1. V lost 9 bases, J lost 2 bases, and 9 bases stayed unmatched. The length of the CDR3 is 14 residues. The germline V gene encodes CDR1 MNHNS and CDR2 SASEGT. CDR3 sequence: CASDLTGVQETQYF. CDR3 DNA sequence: TGTGCCAGTGATCTCACAGGGGTACAAGAGACCCAGTACTTC.

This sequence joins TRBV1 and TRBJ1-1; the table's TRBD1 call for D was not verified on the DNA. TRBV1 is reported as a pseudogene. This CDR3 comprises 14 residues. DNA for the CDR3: TGCACCAGCAGCCCCGAACAGGGAGTCACTGAAGCTTTCTTT. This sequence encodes CTSSPEQGVTEAFF.

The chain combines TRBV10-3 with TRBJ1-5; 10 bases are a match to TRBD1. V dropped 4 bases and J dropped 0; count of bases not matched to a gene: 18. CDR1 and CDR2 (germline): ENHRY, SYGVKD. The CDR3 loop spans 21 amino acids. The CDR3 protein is CAISGGTGDKSTKVSNQPQHF. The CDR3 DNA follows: TGTGCCATCAGTGGTGGGACAGGGGACAAATCCACAAAAGTTAGCAATCAGCCCCAGCATTTT.